The 25 T cell receptor beta chains listed next were all sequenced from one sample in a study of CD8+ T cells in alopecia areata (dated by TCRdb to 2016 to 2019). The library was built by means of the immunoSEQ multiplex PCR assay. For TCR sequencing, RNA was extracted from every sample and reverse transcribed into cDNA to serve as template. TCRdb mirrors the immuneACCESS table, restricted to in-frame sequences. Some clones are absent from its copies; in checked studies, under half trace to an unresolved V gene, and the reason for the others is unknown. This sample comprises 150,000 or so clones, around 86% of them detected only once. Together, the top ten hold roughly 16% of the sample. The time point tag for this specimen amounts to: baseline before oral tofacitinib. The sample here was CD8+ T cells sorted from blood, taken at week 0. The receptors derive from a human donor with alopecia areata.

This clone was counted a single time. The V gene is TRBV5-1, the J gene TRBJ1-2, with 8 nucleotides matching TRBD1. Germline trimming cut 3 bases from V and 7 bases from J; bases unmatched to any gene: 8. The germline CDR1 and CDR2 sequences are SGHRS and YFSETQ. This CDR3 region has 14 residues. The CDR3 DNA reads as TGCGCCAGCAGCTCCGAACAGGGGGGGTCTGGCTACACCTTC. The encoded protein is CASSSEQGGSGYTF.

This clone came up once. The chain is built from TRBV29-1 and TRBJ1-2; D gene ambiguous. CDR1 and CDR2 (germline): SQVTM, ANQGSEA. The CDR3 contains 11 residues. V was shortened by 6 bases and J by 5 bases, with 10 bases between the two germline ends. The CDR3 protein is CSVDPIYGYTF. In DNA, the CDR3 is TGCAGCGTGGACCCGATTTATGGCTACACCTTC.

The chain joins TRBV30 to TRBJ2-2; D remains unclear. The germline V gene has CDR1 GTSNPN and CDR2 SVGIG (reference sequence). V dropped 2 bases and J dropped 6 bases, with 10 bases sitting between them. The CDR3 spans 13 residues. CDR3: CAWSMGAAGELFF. Here the CDR3 DNA reads TGTGCCTGGAGTATGGGTGCAGCCGGGGAGCTGTTTTTT.

V gene TRBV27 combines with J gene TRBJ2-3, with D perhaps matching TRBD1 or TRBD2 (6 bases each). The ends were cut back, 2 bases at V and 1 base at J, with 10 bases in the middle. The germline gives CDR1 MNHEY, CDR2 SMNVEV (reference sequence). The length of the CDR3 is 15 residues. Here the CDR3 DNA reads TGTGCCAGCAGTTTAGGGGGGCGGGGCACAGATACGCAGTATTTT. Translating it yields CASSLGGRGTDTQYF.

CDR3 sequence reads: CASSWGQGPSSGNTIYF. As DNA, the CDR3 is TGTGCCAGCAGTTGGGGACAGGGGCCCAGCTCTGGAAACACCATATATTTT. The chain links TRBV27 to TRBJ1-3; TRBD1 matches at 10 bases. The germline gives CDR1 MNHEY, CDR2 SMNVEV (reference sequence). The CDR3 has 17 residues. The V segment lost 4 bases and the J segment 0 bases; nucleotides outside the gene matches: 6.

The chain has TRBV7-6 and TRBJ1-1, with D hard to call. Germline CDR1 is SGHVS and CDR2 is FNYEAQ. Trimming took off 2 bases at V and 7 bases at J, with 8 bases between the two ends. The CDR3 spans 12 residues. CDR3 in DNA: TGTGCCAGCAGCTTATTGAGTGGTGAAGCTTTCTTT. It is translated as CASSLLSGEAFF.

The chain is built from TRBV6-5 and TRBJ2-3; D remains unclear. V gave up 6 bases and J gave up 0 bases, with 10 bases separating them. Germline V gene data show CDR1 as MNHEY and CDR2 as SVGAGI. The CDR3 consists of 14 residues. The CDR3 nucleotides are TGTGCCAGCAGGCGAACGCCTAGCACAGATACGCAGTATTTT. It specifies CASRRTPSTDTQYF.

As DNA, the CDR3 is TGTGCCAGCAGCTTAGAGGAGGGAGGGCCCGGTCTGTTTTTT. This sequence encodes CASSLEEGGPGLFF. The chain recombines TRBV11-2 with TRBJ2-2; 7 nucleotides align to TRBD2. The CDR3 has 14 amino acids. Germline V lookup: CDR1 SGHAT, CDR2 FQNNGV. Unmatched junction bases numbered 9, after V lost 0 bases and J lost 14 bases.

The chain has TRBV27 and TRBJ2-3, with 9 nucleotides matching TRBD1. This CDR3 comprises 14 residues. After removal of 5 bases from V and 5 bases from J, the junction contained 5 bases not matched to a gene. The germline V gene has CDR1 MNHEY and CDR2 SMNVEV (reference sequence). The CDR3 spells CASSRGDREDTQYF. CDR3 in DNA: TGTGCCAGCAGTCGGGGGGACAGGGAAGATACGCAGTATTTT.

V is TRBV18 and J is TRBJ1-2, with no clear D. Per germline, CDR1 KGHSH and CDR2 LQKENI. Trimming removed 0 bases at V and 4 bases at J, with 9 bases between. The CDR3 contains 14 residues. CDR3 bases: TGTGCCAGCTCACCACCCGTATCCCCCTATGGCTACACCTTC. Its protein is CASSPPVSPYGYTF. Looking up the rest from reference TRBV18 and TRBJ1-2 gives the full variable domain: NAGVMQNPRHLVRRRGQEARLRCSPMKGHSHVYWYRQLPEEGLKFMVYLQKENIIDESGMPKERFSAEFPKEGPSILRIQQVVRGDSAAYFCASSPPVSPYGYTFGSGTRLTVV.

The chain is built from TRBV13 and TRBJ2-7; TRBD2 matches 9 bases. The length of the CDR3 is 14 residues. V was clipped by 6 bases and J by 4 bases; unmatched bases: 7. Per germline, CDR1 PRHDT and CDR2 FYEKMQ (reference sequence). The CDR3 spells CASRGRGGDYEQYF. CDR3 nucleotides: TGTGCCAGCAGAGGGCGGGGGGGCGATTACGAGCAGTACTTC. The whole variable domain, filled in from reference TRBV13 and TRBJ2-7, reads AAGVIQSPRHLIKEKRETATLKCYPIPRHDTVYWYQQGPGQDPQFLISFYEKMQSDKGSIPDRFSAQQFSDYHSELNMSSLELGDSALYFCASRGRGGDYEQYFGPGTRLTVT.

The V gene is TRBV27, the J gene TRBJ2-3; 10 bases align to TRBD2. Germline CDR1 is MNHEY and CDR2 is SMNVEV (reference sequence). V dropped 2 bases and J dropped 6; count of bases not matched to a gene: 5. CDR3 length: 15 residues. CDR3 amino acids: CASSLETSGRDTQYF. The CDR3 DNA sequence: TGTGCCAGCAGTTTAGAGACTAGCGGGCGGGATACGCAGTATTTT.

The chain combines TRBV5-6 with TRBJ2-2; D possibly uses TRBD1 or TRBD2 (5 bases each). The CDR3 sequence is 16 residues long. Trimming removed 4 bases from V and 4 bases from J, with 17 bases in between. The germline V gene encodes CDR1 SGHDT and CDR2 YYEEEE. CDR3 amino acids: CASSRTTPGPTGELFF. The DNA of the CDR3 is TGTGCCAGCAGCCGAACAACCCCGGGACCCACCGGGGAGCTGTTTTTT. Supplemented by reference TRBV5-6 and TRBJ2-2, the full variable domain reads DAGVTQSPTHLIKTRGQQVTLRCSPKSGHDTVSWYQQALGQGPQFIFQYYEEEERQRGNFPDRFSGHQFPNYSSELNVNALLLGDSALYLCASSRTTPGPTGELFFGEGSRLTVL.

The chain is built from TRBV13 and TRBJ2-5, with 14 nucleotides matching TRBD2. V shed 4 bases, J shed 5 bases, and the junction held 6 bases outside the gene matches. CDR3 size: 16 residues. CDR1 and CDR2 (germline): PRHDT, FYEKMQ (reference sequence). The CDR3 spells CASSSTSGRAKETQYF. CDR3 bases: TGTGCCAGCAGCTCGACTAGCGGGAGGGCCAAGGAGACCCAGTACTTC.

The genes are TRBV25-1 and TRBJ1-2, with a weak D call TRBD1 (6 bases). Trimming shortened V by 4 bases and J by 3 bases, and 12 bases separated the two germline ends. The CDR3 runs 14 residues. Germline lookup yields CDR1 MGHDK and CDR2 SYGVNS. CDR3 DNA sequence: TGTGCCAGCAGTGGAACAGGGATCGACTATGGCTACACCTTC. Protein: CASSGTGIDYGYTF.

The rearrangement joins TRBV29-1 to TRBJ1-1; D is possibly TRBD1 (5 bases). Germline CDR1 is SQVTM and CDR2 is ANQGSEA. CDR3 length: 12 amino acids. V lost 3 bases and J lost 5, with 10 bases in between. The CDR3 DNA reads TGCAGCGTTGAGCTGGGGGGAACTGAAGCTTTCTTT. Protein sequence: CSVELGGTEAFF.

This rearrangement joins TRBV7-9 to TRBJ1-2; no reliable D call. V lost 3 bases and J 1 base, leaving 15 bases between the germline ends. The CDR3 sequence is 16 residues long. CDR1 and CDR2 from the germline V gene are SEHNR and FQNEAQ (reference sequence). CDR3 region: CASSFGHRGFNYGYTF. The DNA of the CDR3 is TGTGCCAGCAGCTTCGGCCATCGTGGATTTAACTATGGCTACACCTTC.

This clone has only one observation. CDR3 coding DNA: TGTGCCAGCAGCTCCCCTTCGAGGGGGGGCTACGAGCAGTACTTC. Translation: CASSSPSRGGYEQYF. The chain joins TRBV7-6 to TRBJ2-7; perhaps TRBD2 as D (7 bases). The CDR3 contains 15 residues. Trimming removed 4 bases from V and 3 bases from J, with 16 bases in between. Germline CDR1 is SGHVS and CDR2 is FNYEAQ.

The genes are TRBV7-9 and TRBJ1-6, with a weak D call TRBD1 (5 bases). CDR3 size: 15 residues. V was clipped by 1 base and J by 15 bases, with 19 bases between them. Germline values: CDR1 SEHNR, CDR2 FQNEAQ (reference sequence). This CDR3 reads CASSLETAPLGVLHF. CDR3 bases: TGTGCCAGCAGCTTAGAGACAGCACCGTTAGGGGTCCTCCACTTT.

This chain uses TRBV10-2 with TRBJ1-2; perhaps TRBD1 as D (6 bases). The V gene's germline CDR1 is WSHSY and CDR2 SAAADI. This CDR3 has 13 amino acids. Trimming removed 4 bases at V and 4 bases at J, with 10 bases between. CDR3 sequence (DNA): TGCGCCAGCAGTGTCGACAGGTTCTATGGCTACACCTTC. This gives the protein CASSVDRFYGYTF.

The rearrangement links TRBV5-1 to TRBJ2-7, with a tentative D call TRBD1 (6 bases). This CDR3 region has 14 residues. V lost 4 bases and J 5 bases, leaving 16 bases between the germline ends. The V gene's germline CDR1 is SGHRS and CDR2 YFSETQ. The CDR3 bases are TGCGCCAGCAGCGAGGGGCAGGGGATGCACGAGCAGTACTTC. Protein: CASSEGQGMHEQYF.

As to this clone: The sample holds other DNA sequences that translate to the same CDR3. J is TRBJ2-1 and V is TRBV27; unclear D gene. V was pared by 5 bases and J by 2 bases, with 7 bases between. The CDR3 has 13 amino acids. Germline CDR1 is MNHEY and CDR2 is SMNVEV (reference sequence). CDR3 in DNA: TGTGCCAGCAGTCTTACTACCTACAATGAGCAGTTCTTC. Residues: CASSLTTYNEQFF.

The chain carries TRBV15 and TRBJ1-5; no firm D call. CDR3 size: 13 residues. Trimming removed 3 bases from V and 4 bases from J, with 7 bases in between. CDR1 is LNHNV, CDR2 YYDKDF, per germline (reference sequence). The CDR3 nucleotides are TGTGCCACCAGCAGGGTAGGGAATCAGCCCCAGCATTTT. Protein: CATSRVGNQPQHF.

The chain carries TRBV2 and TRBJ2-5, with 10 positions matching TRBD1. Trimming took 6 bases from V and 5 from J; bases not matched to a gene: 9. Germline CDR1 and CDR2: SNHLY and FYNNEI. The CDR3 totals 15 residues. The CDR3 reads CASRETGGAGETQYF. In DNA form, the CDR3 reads TGTGCCAGCAGGGAGACAGGGGGCGCGGGGGAGACCCAGTACTTC. Together with reference TRBV2 and TRBJ2-5, the CDR3 gives the full variable domain: EPEVTQTPSHQVTQMGQEVILRCVPISNHLYFYWYRQILGQKVEFLVSFYNNEISEKSEIFDDQFSVERPDGSNFTLKIRSTKLEDSAMYFCASRETGGAGETQYFGPGTRLLVL.

The chain couples TRBV25-1 to TRBJ1-2; D is uncertain. The CDR3 is made up of 11 amino acids. The germline V gene encodes CDR1 MGHDK and CDR2 SYGVNS. V was clipped by 0 bases and J by 8 bases, with 4 bases between them. The CDR3 DNA follows: TGTGCCAGCAGTGAATATTCGGGCTACACCTTC. This codes for CASSEYSGYTF.